The 9 T cell receptor beta chains reported below all come from one sample, sequenced in a study of cytomegalovirus exposure and HLA in healthy donors. The PCR used 60 Vbeta and 13 Jbeta primers. The repertoire was sequenced with immunoSEQ multiplex PCR; TCRdb's copy has only in-frame clones and lacks some. The sample includes approximately 240,000 clones, around nine tenths seen only once; the top ten take approximately 1%. Sequenced input: PBMCs. Receptors originate from a young woman in good health and CMV-seronegative.

The V call is TRBV2, the J call TRBJ2-2, with D possibly matching TRBD2 (5 bases). CDR3 length: 13 residues. V was trimmed by 5 bases and J by 6 bases, leaving 10 bases between them. The germline gives CDR1 SNHLY, CDR2 FYNNEI. Here the CDR3 DNA reads TGTGCCAGCAGTTGGTCGGAGGCCGGGGAGCTGTTTTTT. This translates into CASSWSEAGELFF.

V gene TRBV19 combines with J gene TRBJ2-5; possible D gene TRBD2, 5 bases. The germline CDR1 and CDR2 sequences are LNHDA and SQIVND (reference sequence). This CDR3 spans 13 amino acids. Trimming pared 3 bases from V and 5 bases from J, leaving 10 bases between. The CDR3 DNA reads as TGTGCCAGTAGTATCGGGAATCCGGAGACCCAGTACTTC. It specifies CASSIGNPETQYF. The whole variable domain, filled in from reference TRBV19 and TRBJ2-5, reads DGGITQSPKYLFRKEGQNVTLSCEQNLNHDAMYWYRQDPGQGLRLIYYSQIVNDFQKGDIAEGYSVSREKKESFPLTVTSAQKNPTAFYLCASSIGNPETQYFGPGTRLLVL.

There are a few counts of this clone. CDR3 amino acids: CASSGRGAREQYF. In DNA form, the CDR3 reads TGTGCCAGCAGCGGACGGGGGGCTCGGGAGCAGTACTTC. The V call is TRBV27, the J call TRBJ2-7, with D maybe TRBD2 (7 bases). CDR1 and CDR2 from the germline V gene are MNHEY and SMNVEV (reference sequence). The CDR3 spans 13 residues. Trimming took off 6 bases at V and 7 bases at J, with 16 bases between the two ends.

The CDR3 sequence is CAWSRLAGGGLAKNIQYF. Here the CDR3 DNA reads TGTGCCTGGAGCCGACTAGCGGGAGGGGGCCTAGCCAAAAACATTCAGTACTTC. The V and J genes are TRBV30 and TRBJ2-4; TRBD2 aligns across 14 bases. Germline CDR1 and CDR2: GTSNPN and SVGIG (reference sequence). V lost 3 bases and J lost 0; bases outside the gene matches: 7. CDR3 length: 18 amino acids.

This chain links TRBV4-3 with TRBJ1-1; D not certain. The CDR3 sequence is 16 residues long. Germline V gives CDR1 LGHNA, CDR2 YSLEER. V lost 0 bases to trimming and J lost 0 bases, with 11 bases between them. The CDR3 reads CASSQDTWGVNTEAFF. The CDR3 bases are TGCGCCAGCAGCCAAGATACTTGGGGAGTGAACACTGAAGCTTTCTTT.

This clone was detected once. This rearrangement joins TRBV6-6 to TRBJ1-2, with D perhaps matching TRBD1 (5 bases). The CDR3 loop spans 16 amino acids. With 4 bases removed from V and 4 bases from J, the gap between germline ends came to 19 bases. Germline V lookup: CDR1 MNHNY, CDR2 SVGAGI (reference sequence). CDR3 DNA sequence: TGTGCCAGCAGTTGGGAGGGGCAGGGCGAACTCTATGGCTACACCTTC. Amino acids: CASSWEGQGELYGYTF.

This clone was seen only once. This sequence joins TRBV11-3 and TRBJ2-7; unclear D gene. This CDR3 is 12 amino acids long. The V end was cut by 4 bases, the J end by 5 bases, with 9 bases between. Germline V gene data show CDR1 as SGHNT and CDR2 as YENEEA. The CDR3 sequence is CASSSRSNEQYF. DNA for the CDR3: TGTGCCAGCAGCTCCAGGTCCAACGAGCAGTACTTC.

This clone showed up just once. The gene calls are TRBV30 and TRBJ2-1; maybe TRBD2 (5 bases). The CDR3 loop spans 15 amino acids. Germline V CDR1 and CDR2: GTSNPN, SVGIG (reference sequence). Trimming removed 3 bases at V and 6 bases at J, with 18 bases between. CDR3 residues: CAWREDNPRVNEQFF. The CDR3 nucleotides read TGTGCCTGGAGGGAAGACAACCCGCGGGTCAATGAGCAGTTCTTC.

The chain recombines TRBV29-1 with TRBJ1-1; D gene unclear. There are 13 residues in the CDR3. Trimming left V 6 bases short and J 5 bases short, with 16 bases between. From germline, CDR1 is SQVTM and CDR2 ANQGSEA. CDR3 nucleotide sequence: TGCAGCGTGTATCTATTCCCGAGGACTGAAGCTTTCTTT. This encodes CSVYLFPRTEAFF.